The source of this T cell receptor beta chain is a study of blood T cell repertoires in COVID-19. Study overall: The samples span acute and convalescent COVID-19 from the United States, Italy and Spain. T cells, B-cell-depleted T cells, or PBMCs supplied cDNA or gDNA.

Seattle patients were enrolled during active infection and followed longitudinally. Methods used by the authors: By means of reference gene primer amplification, nucleated cell counts were estimated. Generated by immunoSEQ multiplex PCR, the TCRdb table keeps only in-frame clones and is missing some. V and J calls and clone size are those listed in that table; D and trimming were worked out from the DNA. The table has around 82,000 clones, roughly 90% seen once. The length of the CDR3 is 13 residues. With 4 bases clipped from V and 3 bases from J, the junction kept 2 bases outside the gene matches. The sequence derives from a man older than 75 with COVID-19, enrolled during active disease. The sequencing sample was made of peripheral blood. The chain carries TRBV12-3 or TRBV12-4 and TRBJ1-2, with 7 bases identical to TRBD1. The CDR3 DNA follows: TGTGCCAGCAGTTCCAGGGGGGACTATGGCTACACCTTC. Residues: CASSSRGDYGYTF.